The entry that follows covers one TCR beta chain sequence. Its antigen is still unknown. The record has no base qualities; no much larger clone is one base away. TCR repertoires of sorted CD4+ and CD8+ blood T cells from severe aplastic anemia patients and healthy subjects were deep-sequenced in the study. Ficoll-Paque density gradient centrifugation was used to isolate peripheral blood mononuclear cells. Before DNA extraction, CD4+ and CD8+ T cells were sorted by FACS or by magnetic beads. TCR beta VDJ combination and CDR3 sequence profiling used genomic DNA as the template. TCR repertoire sequencing was run on an Illumina HiSeq 2000. The paper's data handling went like this. Repertoire assessment relied on Simpson's diversity index, CDR3 size and DJ length profiles, and TRBV/TRBJ rearrangement plots. The most abundant DNA sequence in the deep sequencing data was taken as the immunodominant clone. CDR3 amino acid sequences were screened for sharing across subjects and compared with published repertoires and the VDJdb database. The public reads were reanalyzed by TCRdb: fastp trimming at Q25, MiXCR alignment, in-frame beta chains only. Every distinct CDR3 protein forms one entry, paired with its most common genes and DNA. These V and J calls are TCRdb output, not the study's own analysis. The sample table holds hundreds of thousands of distinct CDR3 sequences, of which 60% to 80% were seen once. The ten biggest clones cover less than 4% of the sample.

The CDR3 spans 15 residues, from the cysteine through the phenylalanine. Of all the DNA, just the CDR3 is kept, 45 bases in frame from base 1. V lost 5 bases and J lost 2 bases; the stretch between them is 16 bases long. CDR1 and CDR2 are read off the germline V gene (reference sequence) as SEHNR and FQNEAQ. This entry comes from a study of CD8+CD57+ T cells in acquired aplastic anemia (dated by TCRdb to about 2018). The study in broad terms: A mean of approximately 2.9 ug of DNA, ranging from roughly 0.18 to 30 ug, was extracted from sorted CD4+ and CD8+ cells. Healthy donor samples averaged about 10 million reads for CD4+ and 11 million to 12 million for CD8+ cells.

Points the paper makes about the study in general: Between patients and healthy controls, no significant difference in CD8+ Simpson's diversity was found (P=0.060). Roughly 30 CD8+ CDR3 sequences were shared between patients and controls but appeared highly expressed in patients and within their immunodominant clones.

The clonotype originates from a human donor in good health, serving as a control. The receptor chain draws on TRBV7-9 and TRBJ2-7, with a tentative D call of TRBD1 or TRBD2, each matching 5 bases. Sequencing was carried out using sorted CD4+, CD8+, or CD8+CD57+ T cells (not recorded which) from PBMCs. The DNA sequence is as follows: TGTGCCAGCAGCGGGACCCCCGAGGGGACCTACGAGCAGTACTTC. Protein translation: CASSGTPEGTYEQYF. This CDR3, with the reference TRBV7-9 and TRBJ2-7 proteins standing in past its ends, gives the full variable domain DTGVSQNPRHKITKRGQNVTFRCDPISEHNRLYWYRQTLGQGPEFLTYFQNEAQLEKSRLLSDRFSAERPKGSFSTLEIQRTEQGDSAMYLCASSGTPEGTYEQYFGPGTRLTVT.